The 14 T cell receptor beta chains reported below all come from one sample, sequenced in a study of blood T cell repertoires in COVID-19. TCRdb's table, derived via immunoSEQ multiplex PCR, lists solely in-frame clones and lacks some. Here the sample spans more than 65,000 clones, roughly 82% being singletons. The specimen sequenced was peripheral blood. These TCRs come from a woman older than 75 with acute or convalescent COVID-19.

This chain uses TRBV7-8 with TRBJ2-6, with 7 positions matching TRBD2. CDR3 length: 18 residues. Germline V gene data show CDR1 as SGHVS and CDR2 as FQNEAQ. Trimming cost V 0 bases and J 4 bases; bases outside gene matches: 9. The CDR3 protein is CASSLAGRGEFGANVLTF. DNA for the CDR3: TGTGCCAGCAGCTTAGCTGGCCGGGGGGAGTTCGGGGCCAACGTCCTGACTTTC.

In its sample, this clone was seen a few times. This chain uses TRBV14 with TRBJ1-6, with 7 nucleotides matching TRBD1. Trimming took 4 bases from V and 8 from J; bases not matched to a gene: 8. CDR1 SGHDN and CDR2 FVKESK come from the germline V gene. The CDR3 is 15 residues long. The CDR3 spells CASSLRQGRDSPLHF. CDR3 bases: TGTGCCAGCAGCCTTCGACAGGGAAGAGATTCACCCCTCCACTTT.

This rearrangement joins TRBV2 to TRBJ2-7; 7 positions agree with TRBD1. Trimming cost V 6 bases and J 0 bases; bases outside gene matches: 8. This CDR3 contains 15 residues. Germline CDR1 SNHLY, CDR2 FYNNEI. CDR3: CASRNRDSNSYEQYF. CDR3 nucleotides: TGTGCCAGCAGGAACCGGGACAGTAACTCCTACGAGCAGTACTTC.

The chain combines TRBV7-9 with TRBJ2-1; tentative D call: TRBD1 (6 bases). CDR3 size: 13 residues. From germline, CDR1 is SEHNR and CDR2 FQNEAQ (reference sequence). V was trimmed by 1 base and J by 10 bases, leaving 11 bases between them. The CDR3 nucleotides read TGTGCCAGCAGCTTAGTGGGGGCAGGGGAGCAGTTCTTC. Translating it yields CASSLVGAGEQFF.

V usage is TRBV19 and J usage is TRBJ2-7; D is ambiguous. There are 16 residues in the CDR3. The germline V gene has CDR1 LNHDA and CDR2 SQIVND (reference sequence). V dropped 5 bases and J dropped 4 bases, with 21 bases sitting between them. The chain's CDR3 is CASSDSVDTPIYEQYF. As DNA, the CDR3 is TGTGCCAGTAGTGATTCGGTCGACACCCCAATTTACGAGCAGTACTTC.

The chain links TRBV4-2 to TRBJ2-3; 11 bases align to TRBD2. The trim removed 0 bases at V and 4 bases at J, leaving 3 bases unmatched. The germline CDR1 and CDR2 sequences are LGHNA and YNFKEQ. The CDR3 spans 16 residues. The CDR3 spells CASSQDLAGGADTQYF. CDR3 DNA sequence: TGTGCCAGCAGCCAAGATTTAGCGGGAGGGGCAGATACGCAGTATTTT.

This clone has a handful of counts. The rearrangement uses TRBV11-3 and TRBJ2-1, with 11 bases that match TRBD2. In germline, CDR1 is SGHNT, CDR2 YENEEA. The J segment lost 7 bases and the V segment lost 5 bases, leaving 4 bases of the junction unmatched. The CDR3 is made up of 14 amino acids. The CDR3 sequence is CASSLSGRGNEQFF. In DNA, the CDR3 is TGTGCCAGCAGCCTTAGCGGGAGGGGTAATGAGCAGTTCTTC.

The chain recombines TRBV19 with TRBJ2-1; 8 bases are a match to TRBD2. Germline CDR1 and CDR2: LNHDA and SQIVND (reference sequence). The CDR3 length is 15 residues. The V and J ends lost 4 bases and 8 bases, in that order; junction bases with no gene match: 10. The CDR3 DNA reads TGTGCCAGTAGTACCGGGACTAGGGGAGTGGATGAGCAGTTCTTC. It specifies CASSTGTRGVDEQFF.

The CDR3 is CASSREVPWRAEAFF. The DNA of the CDR3 is TGTGCCAGCAGCCGGGAGGTACCATGGAGGGCTGAAGCTTTCTTT. The gene calls are TRBV27 and TRBJ1-1; no reliable D call. The CDR3 spans 15 residues. Between the trimmed V and J ends, which lost 6 bases and 6 bases, there was a span of 20 bases. CDR1 and CDR2 (germline): MNHEY, SMNVEV (reference sequence).

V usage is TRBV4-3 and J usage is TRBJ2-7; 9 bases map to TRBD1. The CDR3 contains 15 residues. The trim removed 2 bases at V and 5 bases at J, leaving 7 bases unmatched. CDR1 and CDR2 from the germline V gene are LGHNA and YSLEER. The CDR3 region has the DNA TGCGCCAGCAGCCAAATGACAGGGGGTGGTGACGAGCAGTACTTC. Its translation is CASSQMTGGGDEQYF.

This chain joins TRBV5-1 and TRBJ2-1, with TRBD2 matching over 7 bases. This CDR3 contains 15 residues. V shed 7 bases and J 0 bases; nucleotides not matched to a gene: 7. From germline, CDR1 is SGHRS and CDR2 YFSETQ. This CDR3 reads CASEAGFSSYNEQFF. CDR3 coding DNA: TGCGCCAGCGAAGCGGGATTTAGCTCCTACAATGAGCAGTTCTTC. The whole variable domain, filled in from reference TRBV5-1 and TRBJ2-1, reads KAGVTQTPRYLIKTRGQQVTLSCSPISGHRSVSWYQQTPGQGLQFLFEYFSETQRNKGNFPGRFSGRQFSNSRSEMNVSTLELGDSALYLCASEAGFSSYNEQFFGPGTRLTVL.

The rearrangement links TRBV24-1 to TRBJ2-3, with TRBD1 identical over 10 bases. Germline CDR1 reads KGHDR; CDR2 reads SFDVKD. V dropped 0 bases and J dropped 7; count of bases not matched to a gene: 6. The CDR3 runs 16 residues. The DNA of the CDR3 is TGTGCCACCAGTGATTTGCACACGGGACAGGGGCATACGCAGTATTTT. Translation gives CATSDLHTGQGHTQYF.

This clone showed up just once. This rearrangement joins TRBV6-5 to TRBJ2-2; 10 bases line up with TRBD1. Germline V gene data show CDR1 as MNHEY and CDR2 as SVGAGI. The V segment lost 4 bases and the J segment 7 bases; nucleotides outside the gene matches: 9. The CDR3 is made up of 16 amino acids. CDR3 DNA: TGTGCCAGCAGTTTGACAGGGGGCGTCGTGGACGGGGAGCTGTTTTTT. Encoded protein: CASSLTGGVVDGELFF.

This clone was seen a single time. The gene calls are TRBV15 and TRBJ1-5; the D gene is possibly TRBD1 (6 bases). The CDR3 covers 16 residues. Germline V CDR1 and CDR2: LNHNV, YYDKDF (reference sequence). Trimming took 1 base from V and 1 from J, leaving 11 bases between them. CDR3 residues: CATSRAQGMSNQPQHF. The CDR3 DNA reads TGTGCCACCAGCAGAGCACAGGGTATGAGCAATCAGCCCCAGCATTTT.